The 10 T cell receptor beta chains below were found in one sample sequenced in a study of blood T cell repertoires in COVID-19. Only in-frame clones appear in the TCRdb table, and some are missing; sequencing was by immunoSEQ multiplex PCR. The data show over 75,000 clones, with about 87% seen just once and 4% to 5% held by the top ten. Sequenced input: peripheral blood. These receptors came from a human donor with COVID-19, enrolled during active disease. The donor label of this sample is uncertain.

CDR3 loop: CASSLRDRRRVDYGYTF. In nucleotides, the CDR3 is TGTGCCAGCAGCCTTAGGGACAGGCGCCGCGTCGACTATGGCTACACCTTC. This chain joins TRBV7-3 and TRBJ1-2; 8 positions match TRBD1. CDR3 length equals 17 residues. V shed 5 bases and J 3 bases; nucleotides not matched to a gene: 14. CDR1 and CDR2 (germline): SGHTA, FQGTGA. The full variable domain, with the rest looked up from reference TRBV7-3 and TRBJ1-2, is GAGVSQTPSNKVTEKGKYVELRCDPISGHTALYWYRQSLGQGPEFLIYFQGTGAADDSGLPNDRFFAVRPEGSVSTLKIQRTERGDSAVYLCASSLRDRRRVDYGYTFGSGTRLTVV.

The rearrangement uses TRBV18 and TRBJ1-1, with D uncertain. This CDR3 comprises 14 residues. Germline CDR1 reads KGHSH; CDR2 reads LQKENI. V lost 8 bases and J lost 5, with 18 bases in between. Written as DNA, the CDR3 is TGTGCCAGCACAACCAGCGGCGTATGGACTGAAGCTTTCTTT. As protein: CASTTSGVWTEAFF.

This chain joins TRBV11-3 and TRBJ1-2; D not certain. CDR3 size: 16 residues. Germline V gene lookup returns CDR1 SGHNT and CDR2 YENEEA. Trimming cost V 5 bases and J 5 bases, with 21 bases left between them. CDR3 amino acids: CASSPPNDGREYGYTF. The CDR3 coding sequence is TGTGCCAGCAGCCCGCCTAATGACGGGAGGGAATATGGCTACACCTTC.

The chain combines TRBV4-2 with TRBJ2-7, with 9 positions matching TRBD1. CDR1 and CDR2 (germline): LGHNA, YNFKEQ. The CDR3 consists of 14 residues. V trimming: 5 bases; J trimming: 12 bases; junction bases outside the gene matches: 14. CDR3 bases: TGTGCCAGCAGCGACCGACAGGGGGTATTCCGCCTGTACTTC. Its protein is CASSDRQGVFRLYF.

This clone was seen once. J is TRBJ1-2 and V is TRBV4-2, with 10 nucleotides matching TRBD1. The CDR3 spans 14 residues. Germline V CDR1 and CDR2: LGHNA, YNFKEQ. V was clipped by 3 bases and J by 6 bases; unmatched bases: 4. The CDR3 loop reads CASSQPGTGDGYTF. CDR3 DNA: TGTGCCAGCAGCCAGCCTGGGACAGGGGATGGCTACACCTTC.

This clone was found once. The rearrangement uses TRBV5-1 and TRBJ2-7, with TRBD1 as a possible D gene (6 bases). V was shortened by 3 bases and J by 3 bases, with 19 bases between the two germline ends. This CDR3 has 16 residues. In germline, CDR1 is SGHRS, CDR2 YFSETQ. In nucleotides, the CDR3 is TGCGCCAGCAGCTGGCCTCAGGGGTCAAGGAACTACGAGCAGTACTTC. It specifies CASSWPQGSRNYEQYF. Drawing the rest from reference TRBV5-1 and TRBJ2-7, the complete variable domain is KAGVTQTPRYLIKTRGQQVTLSCSPISGHRSVSWYQQTPGQGLQFLFEYFSETQRNKGNFPGRFSGRQFSNSRSEMNVSTLELGDSALYLCASSWPQGSRNYEQYFGPGTRLTVT.

The chain uses TRBV4-1 and TRBJ2-1, with 7 positions matching TRBD1. Germline V gene lookup returns CDR1 MGHRA and CDR2 YSYEKL. V lost 0 bases and J lost 10; bases outside the gene matches: 9. The CDR3 length is 15 residues. CDR3 bases: TGCGCCAGCAGCCAAGAAAGGGGATTGGACAGGGAGCAGTTCTTC. Amino acid sequence: CASSQERGLDREQFF.

The chain links TRBV10-3 to TRBJ2-7, with TRBD2 matching over 9 bases. Germline V gene data show CDR1 as ENHRY and CDR2 as SYGVKD. The V gene end was trimmed by 6 bases and the J gene end by 3 bases; junction bases not matched to a gene: 3. The CDR3 sequence is 13 residues long. In nucleotides, the CDR3 is TGTGCCATCAGACTAGCGGGCGGCTACGAGCAGTACTTC. Its protein product is CAIRLAGGYEQYF.

V is TRBV27 and J is TRBJ2-5; D remains unclear. There are 15 residues in the CDR3. Germline CDR1 reads MNHEY; CDR2 reads SMNVEV (reference sequence). Trimming removed 3 bases at V and 2 bases at J, with 13 bases between. The CDR3 here is CASSFLPAGQETQYF. The DNA for the CDR3 is TGTGCCAGCAGTTTCCTCCCGGCAGGTCAAGAGACCCAGTACTTC.

The V gene is TRBV11-2, the J gene TRBJ1-1; TRBD1 is a possible D gene (5 bases). The ends were cut back, 5 bases at V and 0 bases at J, with 16 bases in the middle. The CDR3 totals 16 residues. CDR1 SGHAT and CDR2 FQNNGV come from the germline V gene. CDR3 sequence (DNA): TGTGCCAGCAGCCGGGGGGTAGACACCTTGAACACTGAAGCTTTCTTT. This sequence encodes CASSRGVDTLNTEAFF.